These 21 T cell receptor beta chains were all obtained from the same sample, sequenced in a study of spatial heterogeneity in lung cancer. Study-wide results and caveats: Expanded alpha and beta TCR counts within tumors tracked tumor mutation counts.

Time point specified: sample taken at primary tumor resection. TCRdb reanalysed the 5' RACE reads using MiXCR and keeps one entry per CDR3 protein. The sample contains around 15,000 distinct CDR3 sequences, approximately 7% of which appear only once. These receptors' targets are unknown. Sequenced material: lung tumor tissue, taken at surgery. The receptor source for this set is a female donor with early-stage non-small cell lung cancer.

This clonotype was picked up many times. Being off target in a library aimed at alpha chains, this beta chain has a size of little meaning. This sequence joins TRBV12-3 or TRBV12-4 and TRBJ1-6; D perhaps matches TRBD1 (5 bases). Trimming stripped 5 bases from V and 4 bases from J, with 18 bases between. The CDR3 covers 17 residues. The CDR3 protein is CASSPSAGPSYNSPLHF. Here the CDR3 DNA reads TGTGCCAGCAGTCCCTCGGCAGGGCCTTCATATAATTCACCCCTCCACTTT.

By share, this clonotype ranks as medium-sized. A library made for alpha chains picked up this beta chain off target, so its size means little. The CDR3, as DNA: TGCGCCAGCAGCCAAGCCCTTTCTGGCGCCGTGAAGGCCAACGTCCTGACTTTC. This encodes CASSQALSGAVKANVLTF. This chain links TRBV4-3 with TRBJ2-6; D not certain. This CDR3 is built from 18 residues. V lost 1 base, J lost 6 bases, and 19 bases lay in between. Germline V CDR1 and CDR2: LGHNA, YSLEER.

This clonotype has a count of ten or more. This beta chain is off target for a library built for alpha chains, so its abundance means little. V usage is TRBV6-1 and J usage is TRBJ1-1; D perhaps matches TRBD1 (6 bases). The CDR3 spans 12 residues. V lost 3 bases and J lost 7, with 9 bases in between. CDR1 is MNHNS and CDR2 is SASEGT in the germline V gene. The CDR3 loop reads CASSDRDNEAFF. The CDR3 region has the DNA TGTGCCAGCAGTGATCGGGACAATGAAGCTTTCTTT.

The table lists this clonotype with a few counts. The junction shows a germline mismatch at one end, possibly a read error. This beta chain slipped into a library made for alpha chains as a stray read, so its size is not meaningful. The CDR3 is CASSLGTDYNSPLHF. CDR3 nucleotide sequence: TGTGCGAGCAGCTTAGGGACAGACTATAATTCACCCCTCCACTTT. The rearrangement joins TRBV7-3 to TRBJ1-6, with 7 nucleotides matching TRBD1. The germline V gene has CDR1 SGHTA and CDR2 FQGTGA. The CDR3 is 15 residues long.

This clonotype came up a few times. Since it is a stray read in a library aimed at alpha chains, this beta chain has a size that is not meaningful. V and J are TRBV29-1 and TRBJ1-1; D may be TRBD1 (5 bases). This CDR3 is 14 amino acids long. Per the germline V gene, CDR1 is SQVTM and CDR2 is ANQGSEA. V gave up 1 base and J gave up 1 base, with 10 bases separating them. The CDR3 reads CSVEGQTANTEAFF. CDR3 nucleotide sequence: TGCAGCGTTGAAGGGCAGACAGCGAACACTGAAGCTTTCTTT.

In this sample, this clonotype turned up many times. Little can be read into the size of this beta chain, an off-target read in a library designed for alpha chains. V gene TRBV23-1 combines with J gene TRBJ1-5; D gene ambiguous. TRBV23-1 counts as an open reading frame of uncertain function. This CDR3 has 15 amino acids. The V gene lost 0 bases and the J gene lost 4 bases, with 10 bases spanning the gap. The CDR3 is CASSQSAAVNQPQHF. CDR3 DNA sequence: TGCGCCAGCAGTCAATCCGCGGCCGTAAATCAGCCCCAGCATTTT.

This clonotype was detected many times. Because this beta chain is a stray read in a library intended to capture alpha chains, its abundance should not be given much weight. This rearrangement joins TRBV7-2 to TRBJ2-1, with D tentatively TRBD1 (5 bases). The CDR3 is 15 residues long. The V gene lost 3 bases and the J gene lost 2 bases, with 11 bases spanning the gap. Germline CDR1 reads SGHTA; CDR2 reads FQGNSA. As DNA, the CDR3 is TGTGCCAGCAGCTTGGGGCCAGGACCCTACAATGAGCAGTTCTTC. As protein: CASSLGPGPYNEQFF.

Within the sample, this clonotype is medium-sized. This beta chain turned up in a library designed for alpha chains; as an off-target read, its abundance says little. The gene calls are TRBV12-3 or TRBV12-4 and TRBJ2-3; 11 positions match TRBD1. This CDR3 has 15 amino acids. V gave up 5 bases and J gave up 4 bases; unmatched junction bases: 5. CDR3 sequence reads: CASSLRTGGADTQYF. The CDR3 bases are TGTGCCAGCAGTCTTCGGACAGGGGGCGCAGATACGCAGTATTTT.

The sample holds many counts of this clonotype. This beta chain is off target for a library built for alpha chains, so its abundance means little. This chain's CDR3 is CASSALRGHEQYF. The DNA of the CDR3 is TGTGCCAGCAGTGCACTCAGGGGCCACGAGCAGTACTTC. V and J are TRBV2 and TRBJ2-7; a possible D gene is TRBD1 (6 bases). The V end was cut by 4 bases, the J end by 5 bases, with 12 bases between. This CDR3 contains 13 residues. Germline V gene lookup returns CDR1 SNHLY and CDR2 FYNNEI. Based on the CDR3 plus reference TRBV2 and TRBJ2-7, the full variable domain is EPEVTQTPSHQVTQMGQEVILRCVPISNHLYFYWYRQILGQKVEFLVSFYNNEISEKSEIFDDQFSVERPDGSNFTLKIRSTKLEDSAMYFCASSALRGHEQYFGPGTRLTVT.

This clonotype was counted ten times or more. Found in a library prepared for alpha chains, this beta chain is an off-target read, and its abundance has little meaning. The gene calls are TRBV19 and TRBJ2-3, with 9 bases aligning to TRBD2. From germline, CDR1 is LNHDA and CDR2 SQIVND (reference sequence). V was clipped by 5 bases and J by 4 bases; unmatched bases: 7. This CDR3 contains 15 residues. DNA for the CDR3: TGTGCCAGTAGTTTCCAGGGACTAGCTGCAGATACGCAGTATTTT. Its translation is CASSFQGLAADTQYF.

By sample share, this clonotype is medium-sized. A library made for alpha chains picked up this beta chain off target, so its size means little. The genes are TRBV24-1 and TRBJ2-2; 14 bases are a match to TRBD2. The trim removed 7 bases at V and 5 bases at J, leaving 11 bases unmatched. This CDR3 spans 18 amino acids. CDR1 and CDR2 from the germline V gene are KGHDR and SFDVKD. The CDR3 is CATRAAGLAGAQTGELFF. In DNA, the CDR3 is TGTGCCACCAGGGCCGCGGGACTAGCGGGGGCTCAAACCGGGGAGCTGTTTTTT.

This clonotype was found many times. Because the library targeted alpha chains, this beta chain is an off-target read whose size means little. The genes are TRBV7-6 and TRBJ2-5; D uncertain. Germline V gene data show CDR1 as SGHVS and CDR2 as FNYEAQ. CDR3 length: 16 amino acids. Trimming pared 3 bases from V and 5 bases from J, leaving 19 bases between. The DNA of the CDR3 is TGTGCCAGCAGCTTTGCAGACTCTTTTCGGGCGGAGACCCAGTACTTC. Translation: CASSFADSFRAETQYF.

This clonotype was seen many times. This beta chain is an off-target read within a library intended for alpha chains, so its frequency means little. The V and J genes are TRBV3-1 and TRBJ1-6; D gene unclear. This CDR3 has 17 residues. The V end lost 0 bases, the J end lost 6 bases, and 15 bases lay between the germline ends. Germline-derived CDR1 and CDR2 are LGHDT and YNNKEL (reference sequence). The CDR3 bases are TGTGCCAGCAGCCAAGATCTAGGAAGGAGCTCTAATTCACCCCTCCACTTT. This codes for CASSQDLGRSSNSPLHF. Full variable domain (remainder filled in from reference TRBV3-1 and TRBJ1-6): DTAVSQTPKYLVTQMGNDKSIKCEQNLGHDTMYWYKQDSKKFLKIMFSYNNKELIINETVPNRFSPKSPDKAHLNLHINSLELGDSAVYFCASSQDLGRSSNSPLHFGNGTRLTVT.

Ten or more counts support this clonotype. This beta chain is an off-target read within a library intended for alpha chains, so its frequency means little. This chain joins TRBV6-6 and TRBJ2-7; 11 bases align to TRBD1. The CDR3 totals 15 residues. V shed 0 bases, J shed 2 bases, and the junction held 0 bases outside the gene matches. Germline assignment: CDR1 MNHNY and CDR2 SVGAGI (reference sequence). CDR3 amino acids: CASSYSGQGAYEQYF. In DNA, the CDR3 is TGTGCCAGCAGTTACTCGGGACAGGGGGCCTACGAGCAGTACTTC.

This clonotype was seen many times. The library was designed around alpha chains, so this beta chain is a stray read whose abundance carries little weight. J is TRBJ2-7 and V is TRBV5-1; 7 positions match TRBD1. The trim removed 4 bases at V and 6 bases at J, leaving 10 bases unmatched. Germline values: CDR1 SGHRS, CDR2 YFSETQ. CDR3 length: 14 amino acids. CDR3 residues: CASSQRQGTGEQYF. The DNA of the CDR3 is TGCGCCAGCAGCCAGAGACAGGGAACGGGCGAGCAGTACTTC.

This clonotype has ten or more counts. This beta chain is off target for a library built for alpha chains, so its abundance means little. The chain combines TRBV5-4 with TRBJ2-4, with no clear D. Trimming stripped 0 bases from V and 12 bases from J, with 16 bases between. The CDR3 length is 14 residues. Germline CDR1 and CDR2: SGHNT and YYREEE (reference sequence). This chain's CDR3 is CASSLVETSSPQYF. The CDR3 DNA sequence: TGTGCCAGCAGCTTGGTAGAGACATCGAGTCCTCAGTACTTC.

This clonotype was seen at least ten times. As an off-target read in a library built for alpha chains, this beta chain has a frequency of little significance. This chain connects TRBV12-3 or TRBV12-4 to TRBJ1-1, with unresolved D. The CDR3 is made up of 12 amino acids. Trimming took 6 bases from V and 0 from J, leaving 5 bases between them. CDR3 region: CASSRLNTEAFF. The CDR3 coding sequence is TGTGCCAGCAGCCGGCTGAACACTGAAGCTTTCTTT.

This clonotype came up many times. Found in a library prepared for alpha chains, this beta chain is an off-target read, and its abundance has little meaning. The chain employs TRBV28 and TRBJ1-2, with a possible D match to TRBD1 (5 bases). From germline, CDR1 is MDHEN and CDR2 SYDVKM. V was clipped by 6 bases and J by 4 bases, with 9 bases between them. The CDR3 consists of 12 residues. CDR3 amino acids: CASSRASYGYTF. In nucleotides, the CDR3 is TGTGCCAGCAGCAGGGCATCCTATGGCTACACCTTC.

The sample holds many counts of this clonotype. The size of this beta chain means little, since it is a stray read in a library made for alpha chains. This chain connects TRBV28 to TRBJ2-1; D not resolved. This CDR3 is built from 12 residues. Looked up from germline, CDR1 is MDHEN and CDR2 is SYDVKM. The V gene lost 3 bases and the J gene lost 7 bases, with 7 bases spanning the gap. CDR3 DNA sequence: TGTGCCAGCAGTTTCGGGTTGAATGAGCAGTTCTTC. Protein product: CASSFGLNEQFF.

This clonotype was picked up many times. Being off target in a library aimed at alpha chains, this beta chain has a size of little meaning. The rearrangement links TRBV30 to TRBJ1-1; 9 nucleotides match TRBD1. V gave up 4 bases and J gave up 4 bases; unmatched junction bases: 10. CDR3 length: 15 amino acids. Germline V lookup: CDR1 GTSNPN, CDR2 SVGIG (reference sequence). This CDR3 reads CAWTVTGGAGTEAFF. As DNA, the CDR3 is TGTGCCTGGACCGTCACAGGGGGCGCGGGCACTGAAGCTTTCTTT.

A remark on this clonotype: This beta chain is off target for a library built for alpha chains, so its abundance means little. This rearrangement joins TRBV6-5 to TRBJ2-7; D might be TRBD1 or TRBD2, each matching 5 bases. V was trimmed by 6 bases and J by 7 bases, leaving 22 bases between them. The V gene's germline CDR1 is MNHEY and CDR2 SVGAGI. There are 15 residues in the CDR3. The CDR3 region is CASSNPQGPSTEQYF. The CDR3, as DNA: TGTGCCAGCAGCAACCCGCAGGGACCCTCTACGGAGCAGTACTTC.